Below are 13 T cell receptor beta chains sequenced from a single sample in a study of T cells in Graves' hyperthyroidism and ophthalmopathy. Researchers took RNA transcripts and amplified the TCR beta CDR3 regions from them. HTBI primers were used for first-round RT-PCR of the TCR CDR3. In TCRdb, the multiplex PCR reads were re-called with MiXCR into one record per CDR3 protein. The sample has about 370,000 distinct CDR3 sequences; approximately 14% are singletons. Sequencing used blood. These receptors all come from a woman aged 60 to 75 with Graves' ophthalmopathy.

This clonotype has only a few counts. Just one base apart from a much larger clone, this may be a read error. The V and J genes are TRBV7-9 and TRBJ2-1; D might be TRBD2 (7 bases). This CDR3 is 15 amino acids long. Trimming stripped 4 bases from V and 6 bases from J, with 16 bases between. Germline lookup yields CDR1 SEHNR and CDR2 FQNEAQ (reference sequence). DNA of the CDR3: TGTGCCAGCAGCTGGGGGGCTAGCGGATCCAATGAGCAGTTCTTC. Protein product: CASSWGASGSNEQFF.

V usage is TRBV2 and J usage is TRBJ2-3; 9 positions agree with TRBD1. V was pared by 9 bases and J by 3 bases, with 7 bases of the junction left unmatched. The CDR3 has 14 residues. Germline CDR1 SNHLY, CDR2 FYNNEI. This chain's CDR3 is CASGGTGLTDTQYF. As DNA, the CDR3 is TGTGCCAGTGGTGGGACAGGGTTGACAGATACGCAGTATTTT.

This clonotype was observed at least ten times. The CDR3 loop is CASSLSFTDTQYF. CDR3 DNA sequence: TGTGCCAGCAGCTTATCTTTCACAGATACGCAGTATTTT. This chain links TRBV7-9 with TRBJ2-3, with D uncertain. The V end was cut by 2 bases, the J end by 2 bases, with 5 bases between. The germline V gene encodes CDR1 SEHNR and CDR2 FQNEAQ (reference sequence). The CDR3 extends over 13 amino acids.

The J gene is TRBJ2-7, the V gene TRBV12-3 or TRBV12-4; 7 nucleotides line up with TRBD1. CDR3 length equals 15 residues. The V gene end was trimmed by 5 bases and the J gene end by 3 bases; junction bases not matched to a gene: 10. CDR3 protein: CASSPQIDRVYEQYF. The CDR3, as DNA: TGTGCCAGCAGTCCTCAAATTGACAGGGTCTACGAGCAGTACTTC.

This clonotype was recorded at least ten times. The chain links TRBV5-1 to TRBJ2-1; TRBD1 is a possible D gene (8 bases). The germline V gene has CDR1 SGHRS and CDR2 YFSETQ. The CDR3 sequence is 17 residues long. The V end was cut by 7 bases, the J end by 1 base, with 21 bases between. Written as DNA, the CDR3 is TGCGCCAGCGACCCAGGGGGCGGGAGCACTTCCTACAATGAGCAGTTCTTC. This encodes CASDPGGGSTSYNEQFF.

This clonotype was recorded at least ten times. The chain's CDR3 is CASSPLEGPSDTQYF. The CDR3 DNA follows: TGTGCCAGCAGCCCCCTGGAGGGACCCAGCGATACGCAGTATTTT. V and J are TRBV7-8 and TRBJ2-3, with D possibly matching TRBD2 (6 bases). V was trimmed by 5 bases and J by 6 bases, leaving 18 bases between them. This CDR3 has 15 residues. Germline CDR1 is SGHVS and CDR2 is FQNEAQ.

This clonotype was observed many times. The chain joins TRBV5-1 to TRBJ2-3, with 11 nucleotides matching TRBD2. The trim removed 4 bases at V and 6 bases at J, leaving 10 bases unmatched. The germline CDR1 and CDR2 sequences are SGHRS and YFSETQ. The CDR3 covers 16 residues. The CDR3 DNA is TGCGCCAGCAGCCTGCTAGCGGGAGGAATGAGGGATACGCAGTATTTT. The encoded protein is CASSLLAGGMRDTQYF. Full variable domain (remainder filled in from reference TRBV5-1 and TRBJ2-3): KAGVTQTPRYLIKTRGQQVTLSCSPISGHRSVSWYQQTPGQGLQFLFEYFSETQRNKGNFPGRFSGRQFSNSRSEMNVSTLELGDSALYLCASSLLAGGMRDTQYFGPGTRLTVL.

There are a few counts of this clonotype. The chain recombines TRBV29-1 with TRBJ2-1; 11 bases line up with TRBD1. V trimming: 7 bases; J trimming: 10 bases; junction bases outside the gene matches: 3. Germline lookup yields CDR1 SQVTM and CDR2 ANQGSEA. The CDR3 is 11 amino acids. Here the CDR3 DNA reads TGCAGCGCCGGGGACAGGGGGGAGCAGTTCTTC. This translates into CSAGDRGEQFF.

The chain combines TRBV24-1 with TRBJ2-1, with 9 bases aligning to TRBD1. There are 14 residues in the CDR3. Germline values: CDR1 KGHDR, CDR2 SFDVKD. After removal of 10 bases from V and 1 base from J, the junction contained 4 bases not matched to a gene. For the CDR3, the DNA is TGTGCCACTACCGGGACAGGGTCCTACAATGAGCAGTTCTTC. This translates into CATTGTGSYNEQFF.

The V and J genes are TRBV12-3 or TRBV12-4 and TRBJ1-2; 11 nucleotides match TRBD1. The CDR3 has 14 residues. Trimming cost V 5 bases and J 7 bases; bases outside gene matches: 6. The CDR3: CASSPGQGAGGYTF. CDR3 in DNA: TGTGCCAGCAGTCCAGGACAGGGGGCGGGTGGCTACACCTTC.

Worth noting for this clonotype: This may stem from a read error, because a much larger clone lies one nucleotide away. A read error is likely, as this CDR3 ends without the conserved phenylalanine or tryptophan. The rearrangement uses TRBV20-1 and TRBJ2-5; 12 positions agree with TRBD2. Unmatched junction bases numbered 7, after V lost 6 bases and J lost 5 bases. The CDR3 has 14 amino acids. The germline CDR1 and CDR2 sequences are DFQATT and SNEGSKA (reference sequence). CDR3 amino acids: CSASLAGGGETQYL. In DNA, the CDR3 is TGCAGTGCCTCACTAGCGGGAGGTGGGGAGACCCAGTACCTC.

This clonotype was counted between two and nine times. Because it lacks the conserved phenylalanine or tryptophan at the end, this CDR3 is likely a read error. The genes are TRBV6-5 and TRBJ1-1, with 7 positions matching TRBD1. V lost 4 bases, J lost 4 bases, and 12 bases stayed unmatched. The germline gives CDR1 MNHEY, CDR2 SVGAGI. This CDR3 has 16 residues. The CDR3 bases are TGTGCCAGCAGTTCCGCAGGGGGAAGTGTTGGCACTGAAGCTTTCCTT. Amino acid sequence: CASSSAGGSVGTEAFL.

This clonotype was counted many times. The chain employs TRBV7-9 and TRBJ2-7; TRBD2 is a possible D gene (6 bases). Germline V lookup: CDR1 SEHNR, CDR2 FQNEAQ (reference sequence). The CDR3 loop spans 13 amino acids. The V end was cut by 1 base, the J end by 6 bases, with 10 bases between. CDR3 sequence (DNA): TGTGCCAGCAGCTTAGGATCCGGGGGCGAGCAGTACTTC. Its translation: CASSLGSGGEQYF.